This TCR beta chain was identified during a study of cytomegalovirus exposure and HLA in healthy donors. Study-wide findings and caveats: In a later analysis, parvovirus B19, influenza, CMV and Epstein-Barr virus appeared linked to several top co-occurrence clusters.

Concerning this clone itself: Its antigen remains unknown.

Vbeta (60) and Jbeta (13) primers were used in the PCR. Clones were read by immunoSEQ multiplex PCR, and TCRdb kept only the in-frame ones, dropping some. The sample holds more than 85,000 clones, around 80% seen once. This CDR3 contains 19 residues. CDR1 is SGHTA and CDR2 is FQGNSA in the germline V gene. V gave up 5 bases and J gave up 2 bases, with 28 bases separating them. Material for sequencing was PBMCs. This receptor was identified in a female donor in good health and CMV-seropositive. The rearrangement links TRBV7-2 to TRBJ2-7, with D possibly matching TRBD2 (6 bases). The CDR3: CASSPLRNIGTRRAYEQYF. CDR3 DNA: TGTGCCAGCAGCCCCCTTAGAAATATTGGGACCCGGAGGGCCTACGAGCAGTACTTC.